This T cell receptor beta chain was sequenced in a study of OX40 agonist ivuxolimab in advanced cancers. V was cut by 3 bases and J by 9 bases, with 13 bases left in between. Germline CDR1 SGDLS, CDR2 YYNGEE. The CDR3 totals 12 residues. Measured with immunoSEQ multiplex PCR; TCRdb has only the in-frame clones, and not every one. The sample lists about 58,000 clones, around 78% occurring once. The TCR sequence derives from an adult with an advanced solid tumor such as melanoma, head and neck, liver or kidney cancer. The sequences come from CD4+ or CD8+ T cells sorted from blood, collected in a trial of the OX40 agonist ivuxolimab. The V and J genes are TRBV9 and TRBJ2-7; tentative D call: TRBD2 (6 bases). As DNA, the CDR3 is TGTGCCAGCAGCGCCCCCGAGGGAGGGCAGTACTTC. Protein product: CASSAPEGGQYF. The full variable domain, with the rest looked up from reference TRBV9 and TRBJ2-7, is DSGVTQTPKHLITATGQRVTLRCSPRSGDLSVYWYQQSLDQGLQFLIQYYNGEERAKGNILERFSAQQFPDLHSELNLSSLELGDSALYFCASSAPEGGQYFGPGTRLTVT.